In its sample, the clone carrying this TCR beta chain was seen a few times. The data are from a study of blood T cell repertoires in COVID-19. Study details: Italy, Spain and the United States were the sources of the convalescent and acute COVID-19 samples.

Per the original data handling: Estimates of nucleated cell counts were drawn from the amplification of reference gene primers. The data were produced by immunoSEQ multiplex PCR, yet TCRdb's version contains in-frame clones alone and is incomplete. V, J and clone size were drawn from that table, and D and trimming were deduced from the DNA. The sample has some 110,000 clones, about four fifths seen once. Either two negative PCRs, clearance, or symptom resolution qualified Cohort 3 donors as recovered. V was shortened by 10 bases and J by 2 bases, with 11 bases between the two germline ends. CDR3 length equals 12 residues.

The specimen sequenced was PBMCs or T cells enriched from blood (not recorded which). The TCR was taken from a woman younger than 45 who had recovered from COVID-19. This chain links TRBV12-3 or TRBV12-4 with TRBJ1-2; possibly TRBD1 for D (5 bases). CDR3 nucleotides: TGTGCCATCGGGACTTCGAACTATGGCTACACCTTC. This encodes CAIGTSNYGYTF.